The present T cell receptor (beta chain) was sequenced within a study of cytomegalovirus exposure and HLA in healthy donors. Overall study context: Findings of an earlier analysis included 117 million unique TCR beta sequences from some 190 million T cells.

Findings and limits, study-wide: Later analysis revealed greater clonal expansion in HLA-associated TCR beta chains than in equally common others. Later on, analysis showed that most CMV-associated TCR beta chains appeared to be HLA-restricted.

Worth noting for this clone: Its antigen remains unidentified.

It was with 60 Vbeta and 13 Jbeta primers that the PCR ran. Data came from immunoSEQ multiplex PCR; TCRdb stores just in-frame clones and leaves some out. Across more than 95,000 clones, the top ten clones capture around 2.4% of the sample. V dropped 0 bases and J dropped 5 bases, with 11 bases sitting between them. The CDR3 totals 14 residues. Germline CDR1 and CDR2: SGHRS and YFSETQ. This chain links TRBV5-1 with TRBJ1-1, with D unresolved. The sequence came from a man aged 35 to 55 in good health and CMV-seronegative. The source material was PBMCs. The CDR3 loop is CASSLALGSTEAFF. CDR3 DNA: TGCGCCAGCAGCTTGGCTCTCGGTAGTACTGAAGCTTTCTTT.